This TCR beta chain was found in a study of T cell clonotyping in hematopoietic cell transplantation. Trimming took off 5 bases at V and 4 bases at J, with 15 bases between the two ends. This CDR3 region has 15 residues. Germline V gene data show CDR1 as SNHLY and CDR2 as FYNNEI. The assay was immunoSEQ multiplex PCR, and TCRdb's table has in-frame clones only and misses some. The sample records 40,000 to 55,000 clones, 94% being singletons. The V and J genes are TRBV2 and TRBJ2-1; TRBD2 might be the D (5 bases). This TCR derives from a woman in her 50s in good health. Some clones in this sample may be carry-over from other donors' samples. Sequencing was done on a sample of peripheral blood mononuclear cells. Here the CDR3 reads CASSRAYGVYNEQFF. In nucleotides, the CDR3 is TGTGCCAGCAGTCGAGCCTACGGGGTGTACAATGAGCAGTTCTTC.